This T cell receptor (beta chain) was documented in a study of CXCR3-negative and CXCR3-positive naive CD8 T cells. Study at large: Collectively, the libraries yielded roughly 150 million TRB reads in total, at about 1.5 +/- 0.3 million per library.

In triplicate, each CD8+ T cell subset was sorted at around 290,000 cells per replicate. The CDR3 sequence is 16 residues long. Germline values: CDR1 MNHNS, CDR2 SASEGT. General observations from the study: Cryopreserved cells partially lost CXCR3 expression, and fresh PBMCs were used in most assays. Naive subsets had comparable surface CD5; TCR strength was inferred from TRB CDR3 properties. The study found more hydrophobic TRB CDR3s in CXCR3-positive naive cells than in CXCR3-negative naive cells.

Concerning this clonotype: The antigen is unknown.

With UMI labels, 5' RACE was used to prepare the TRB cDNA libraries. Following a re-call of the 5' RACE reads, TCRdb has one entry per CDR3 protein and lacks DNA. Its listing shows some 130,000 distinct CDR3 sequences. The chain carries TRBV6-1 and TRBJ1-5; as DNA is missing, the TRBD1 call by TCRdb cannot be tested. The source is a human donor in good health. Some clones in this sample may be carry-over from other donors' samples. The sample was naive CXCR3+ CD8+ T cells from blood. Subset meaning: CD45RO-CCR7+CD27+CD95- naive CD8+ T cells expressing CXCR3 (TNR3+). The CDR3 reads CASSEGPGRGDQPQHF.